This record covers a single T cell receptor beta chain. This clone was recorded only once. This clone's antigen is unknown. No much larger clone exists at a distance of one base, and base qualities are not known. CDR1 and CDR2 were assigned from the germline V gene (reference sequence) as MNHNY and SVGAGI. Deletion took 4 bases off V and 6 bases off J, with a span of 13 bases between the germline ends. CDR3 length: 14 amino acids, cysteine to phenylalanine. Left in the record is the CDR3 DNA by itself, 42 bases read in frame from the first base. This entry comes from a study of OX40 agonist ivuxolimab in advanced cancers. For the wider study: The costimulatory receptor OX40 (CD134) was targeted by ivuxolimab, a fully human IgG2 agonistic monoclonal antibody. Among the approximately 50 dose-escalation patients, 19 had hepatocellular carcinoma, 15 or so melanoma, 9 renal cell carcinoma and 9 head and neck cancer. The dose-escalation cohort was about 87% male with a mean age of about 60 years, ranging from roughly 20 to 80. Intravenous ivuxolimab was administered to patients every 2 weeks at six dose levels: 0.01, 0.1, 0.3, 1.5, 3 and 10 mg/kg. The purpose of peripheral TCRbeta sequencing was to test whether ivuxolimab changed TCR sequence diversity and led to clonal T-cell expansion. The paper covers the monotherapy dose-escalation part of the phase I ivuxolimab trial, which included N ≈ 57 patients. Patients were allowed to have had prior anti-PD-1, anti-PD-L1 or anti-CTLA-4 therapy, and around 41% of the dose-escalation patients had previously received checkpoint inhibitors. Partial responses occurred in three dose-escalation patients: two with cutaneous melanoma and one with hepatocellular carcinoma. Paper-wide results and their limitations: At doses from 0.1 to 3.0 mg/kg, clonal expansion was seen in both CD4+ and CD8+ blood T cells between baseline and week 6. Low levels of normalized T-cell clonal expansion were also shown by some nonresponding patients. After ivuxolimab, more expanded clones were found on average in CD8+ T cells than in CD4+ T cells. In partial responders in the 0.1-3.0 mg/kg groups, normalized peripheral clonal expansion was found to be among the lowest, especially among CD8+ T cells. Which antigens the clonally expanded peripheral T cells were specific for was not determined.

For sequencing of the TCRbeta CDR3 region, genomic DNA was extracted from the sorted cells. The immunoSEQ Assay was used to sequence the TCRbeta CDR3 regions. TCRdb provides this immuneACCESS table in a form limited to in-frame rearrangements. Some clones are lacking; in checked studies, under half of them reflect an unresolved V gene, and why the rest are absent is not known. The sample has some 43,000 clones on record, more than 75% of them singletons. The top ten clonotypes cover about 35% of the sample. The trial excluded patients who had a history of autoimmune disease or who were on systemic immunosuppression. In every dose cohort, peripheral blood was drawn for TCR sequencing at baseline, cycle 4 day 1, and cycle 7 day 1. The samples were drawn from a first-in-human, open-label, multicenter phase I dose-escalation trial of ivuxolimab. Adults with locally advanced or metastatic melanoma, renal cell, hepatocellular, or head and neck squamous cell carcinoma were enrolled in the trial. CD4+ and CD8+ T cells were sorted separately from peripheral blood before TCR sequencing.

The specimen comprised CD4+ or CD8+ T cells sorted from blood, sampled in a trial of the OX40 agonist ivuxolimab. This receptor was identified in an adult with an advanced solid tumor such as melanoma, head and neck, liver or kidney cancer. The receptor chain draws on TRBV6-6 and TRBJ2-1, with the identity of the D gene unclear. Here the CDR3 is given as CASSFGLSINEQFF. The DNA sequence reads TGTGCCAGCAGTTTCGGCCTGAGTATCAATGAGCAGTTCTTC.